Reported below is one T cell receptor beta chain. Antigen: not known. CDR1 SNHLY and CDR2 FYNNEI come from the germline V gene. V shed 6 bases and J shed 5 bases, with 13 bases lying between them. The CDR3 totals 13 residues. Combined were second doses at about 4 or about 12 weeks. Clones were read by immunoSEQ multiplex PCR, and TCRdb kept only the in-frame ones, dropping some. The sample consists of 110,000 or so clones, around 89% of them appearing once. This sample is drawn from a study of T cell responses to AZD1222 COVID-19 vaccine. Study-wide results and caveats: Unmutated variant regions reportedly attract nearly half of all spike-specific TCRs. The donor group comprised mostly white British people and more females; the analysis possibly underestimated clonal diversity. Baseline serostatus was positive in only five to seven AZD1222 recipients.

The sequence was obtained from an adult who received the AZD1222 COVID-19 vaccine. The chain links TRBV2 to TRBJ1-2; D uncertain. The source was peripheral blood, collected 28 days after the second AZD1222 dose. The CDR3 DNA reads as TGTGCCAGCAGACGGACTGGATTATATGGCTACACCTTC. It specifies CASRRTGLYGYTF.